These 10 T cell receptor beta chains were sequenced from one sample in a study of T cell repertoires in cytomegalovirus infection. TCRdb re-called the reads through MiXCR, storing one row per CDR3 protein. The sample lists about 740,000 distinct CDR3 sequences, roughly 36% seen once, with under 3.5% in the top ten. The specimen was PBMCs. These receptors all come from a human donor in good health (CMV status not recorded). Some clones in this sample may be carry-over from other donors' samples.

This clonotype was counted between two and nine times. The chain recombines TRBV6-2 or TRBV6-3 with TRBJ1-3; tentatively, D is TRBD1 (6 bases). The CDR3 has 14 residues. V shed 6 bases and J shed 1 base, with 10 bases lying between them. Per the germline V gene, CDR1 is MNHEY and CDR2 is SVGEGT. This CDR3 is CASREQGSGNTIYF. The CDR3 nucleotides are TGTGCCAGCAGAGAACAGGGATCTGGAAACACCATATATTTT.

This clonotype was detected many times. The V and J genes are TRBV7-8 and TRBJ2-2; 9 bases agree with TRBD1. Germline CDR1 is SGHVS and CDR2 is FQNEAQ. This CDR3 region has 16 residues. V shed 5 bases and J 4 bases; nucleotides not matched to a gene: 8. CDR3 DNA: TGTGCCAGCAGCCCCCGGGACAGGGTTTTCACCGGGGAGCTGTTTTTT. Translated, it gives CASSPRDRVFTGELFF.

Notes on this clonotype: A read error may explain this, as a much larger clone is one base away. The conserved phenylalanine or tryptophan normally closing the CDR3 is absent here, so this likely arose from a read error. The CDR3: CASSSTGLLAKNIQYC. CDR3 in DNA: TGTGCCAGCAGCTCGACAGGACTTCTAGCCAAAAACATTCAGTACTGC. The chain carries TRBV7-2 and TRBJ2-4, with D perhaps matching TRBD1 (6 bases). V dropped 4 bases and J dropped 0 bases, with 13 bases sitting between them. The CDR3 covers 16 residues. CDR1 is SGHTA and CDR2 is FQGNSA in the germline V gene.

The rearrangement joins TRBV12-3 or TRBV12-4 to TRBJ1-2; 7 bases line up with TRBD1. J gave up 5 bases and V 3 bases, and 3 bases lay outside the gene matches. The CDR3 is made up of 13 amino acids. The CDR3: CASSFARGYGYTF. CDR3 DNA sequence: TGTGCCAGCAGTTTTGCCAGGGGGTATGGCTACACCTTC.

The CDR3 DNA reads TGTGCCAGCAGCTTATCCCTAATCAGCGGGGCGGAAGAGCAGTACTTC. It translates to CASSLSLISGAEEQYF. The J gene is TRBJ2-7, the V gene TRBV7-6, with 7 positions matching TRBD2. V lost 2 bases and J lost 7; bases outside the gene matches: 14. This CDR3 spans 16 amino acids. CDR1 SGHVS and CDR2 FNYEAQ come from the germline V gene.

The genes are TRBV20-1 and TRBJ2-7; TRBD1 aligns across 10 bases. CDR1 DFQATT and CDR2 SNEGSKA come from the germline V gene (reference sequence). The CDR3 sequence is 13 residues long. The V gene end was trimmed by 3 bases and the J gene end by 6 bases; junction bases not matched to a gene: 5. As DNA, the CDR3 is TGCAGTGCTAGGTCGGGACAGGGGAGCGAGCAGTACTTC. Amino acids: CSARSGQGSEQYF.

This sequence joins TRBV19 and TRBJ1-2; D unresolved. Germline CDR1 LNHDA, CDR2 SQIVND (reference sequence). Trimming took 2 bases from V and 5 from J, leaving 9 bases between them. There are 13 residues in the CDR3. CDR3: CASSISLQYGYTF. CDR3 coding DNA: TGTGCCAGTAGTATATCCCTACAATATGGCTACACCTTC.

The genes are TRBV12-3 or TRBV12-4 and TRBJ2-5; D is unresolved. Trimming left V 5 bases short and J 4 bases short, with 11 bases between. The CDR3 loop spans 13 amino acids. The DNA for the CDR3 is TGTGCCAGCAGTATAGGCGGTACAGAGACCCAGTACTTC. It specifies CASSIGGTETQYF.

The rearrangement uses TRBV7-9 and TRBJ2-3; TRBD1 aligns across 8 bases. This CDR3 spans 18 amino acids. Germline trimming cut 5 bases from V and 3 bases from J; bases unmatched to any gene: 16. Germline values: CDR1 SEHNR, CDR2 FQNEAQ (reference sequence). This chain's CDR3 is CASSASDRTGPWTDTQYF. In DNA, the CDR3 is TGTGCCAGCAGCGCCTCGGACCGGACAGGGCCTTGGACAGATACGCAGTATTTT.

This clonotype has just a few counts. CDR3 DNA sequence: TGTGCCAGCAGGGGGACAGTTCGGTCCTATGGCTACACCTTC. As protein: CASRGTVRSYGYTF. The chain carries TRBV12-3 or TRBV12-4 and TRBJ1-2; TRBD1 matches 7 bases. The CDR3 spans 14 residues. Trimming at V came to 6 bases and at J to 4 bases, leaving 8 bases not matched to a gene.